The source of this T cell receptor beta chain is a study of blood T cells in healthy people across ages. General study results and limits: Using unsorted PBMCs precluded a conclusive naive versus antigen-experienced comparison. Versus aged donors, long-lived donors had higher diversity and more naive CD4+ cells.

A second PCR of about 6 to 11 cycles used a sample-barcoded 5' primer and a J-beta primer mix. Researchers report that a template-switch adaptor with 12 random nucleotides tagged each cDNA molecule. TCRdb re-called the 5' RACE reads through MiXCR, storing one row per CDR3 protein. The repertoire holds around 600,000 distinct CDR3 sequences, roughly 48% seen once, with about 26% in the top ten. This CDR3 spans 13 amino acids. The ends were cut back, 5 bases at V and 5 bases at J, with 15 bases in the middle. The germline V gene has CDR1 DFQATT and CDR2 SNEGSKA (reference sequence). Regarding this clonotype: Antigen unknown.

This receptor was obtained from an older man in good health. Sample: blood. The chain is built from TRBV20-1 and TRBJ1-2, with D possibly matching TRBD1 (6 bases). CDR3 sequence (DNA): TGCAGTGCTCAAGCTAGGGGGGATTATGGCTACACCTTC. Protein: CSAQARGDYGYTF.